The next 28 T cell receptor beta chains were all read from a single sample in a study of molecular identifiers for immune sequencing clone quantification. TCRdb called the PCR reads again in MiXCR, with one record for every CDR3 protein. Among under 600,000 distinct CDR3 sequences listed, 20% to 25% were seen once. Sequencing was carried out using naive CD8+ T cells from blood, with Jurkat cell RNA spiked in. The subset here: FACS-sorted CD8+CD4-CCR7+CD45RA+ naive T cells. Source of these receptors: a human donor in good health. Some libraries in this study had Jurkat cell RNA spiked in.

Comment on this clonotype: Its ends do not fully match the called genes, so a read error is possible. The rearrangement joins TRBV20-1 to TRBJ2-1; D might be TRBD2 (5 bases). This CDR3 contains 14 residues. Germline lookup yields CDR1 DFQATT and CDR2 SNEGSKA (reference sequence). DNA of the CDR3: TGCAGTGCTAGATTGGCTAGCTCCTACAATGTGCAGTTCTTC. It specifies CSARLASSYNVQFF.

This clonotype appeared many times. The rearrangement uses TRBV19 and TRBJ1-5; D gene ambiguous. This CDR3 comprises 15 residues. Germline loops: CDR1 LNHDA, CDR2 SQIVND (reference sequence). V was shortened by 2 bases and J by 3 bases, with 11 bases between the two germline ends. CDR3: CASSIWAEHNQPQHF. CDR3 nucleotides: TGTGCCAGTAGTATATGGGCAGAGCACAATCAGCCCCAGCATTTT.

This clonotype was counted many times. CDR3 in DNA: TGTGCCAGCAGTTCACCAGGGGGACAAGAGACCCAGTACTTC. Protein: CASSSPGGQETQYF. The rearrangement joins TRBV12-3 or TRBV12-4 to TRBJ2-5, with 7 bases that match TRBD1. Trimming at V came to 4 bases and at J to 2 bases, leaving 4 bases not matched to a gene. This CDR3 contains 14 residues.

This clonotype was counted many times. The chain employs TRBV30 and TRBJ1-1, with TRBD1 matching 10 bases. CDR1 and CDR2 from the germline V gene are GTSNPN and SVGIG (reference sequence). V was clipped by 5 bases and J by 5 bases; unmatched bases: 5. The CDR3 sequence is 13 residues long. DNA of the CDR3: TGTGCCTGGTGCCGGACAGGGGGAACTGAAGCTTTCTTT. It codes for CAWCRTGGTEAFF.

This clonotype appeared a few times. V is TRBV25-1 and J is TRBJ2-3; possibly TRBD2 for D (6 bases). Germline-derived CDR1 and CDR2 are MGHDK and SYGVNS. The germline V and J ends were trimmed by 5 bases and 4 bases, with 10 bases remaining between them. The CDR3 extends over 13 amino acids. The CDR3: CASSRGIADTQYF. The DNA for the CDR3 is TGTGCCAGCAGTCGGGGGATCGCAGATACGCAGTATTTT. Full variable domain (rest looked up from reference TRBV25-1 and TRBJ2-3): EADIYQTPRYLVIGTGKKITLECSQTMGHDKMYWYQQDPGMELHLIHYSYGVNSTEKGDLSSESTVSRIRTEHFPLTLESARPSHTSQYLCASSRGIADTQYFGPGTRLTVL.

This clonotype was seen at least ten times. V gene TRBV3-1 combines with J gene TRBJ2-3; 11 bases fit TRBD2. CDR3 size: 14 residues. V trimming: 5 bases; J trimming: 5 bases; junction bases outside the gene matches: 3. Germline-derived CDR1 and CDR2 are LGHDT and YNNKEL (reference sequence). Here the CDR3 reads CASSGTSGRDTQYF. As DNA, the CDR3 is TGTGCCAGCAGCGGGACTAGCGGCAGAGATACGCAGTATTTT.

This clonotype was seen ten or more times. In DNA, the CDR3 is TGTGCCAGCAGTGCAGGGTGGCCTGGGGCCAACGTCCTGACTTTC. It yields the protein CASSAGWPGANVLTF. V usage is TRBV7-2 and J usage is TRBJ2-6; tentative D call: TRBD1 (5 bases). With 6 bases removed from V and 2 bases from J, the gap between germline ends came to 11 bases. The CDR3 is made up of 15 amino acids. Per the germline V gene, CDR1 is SGHTA and CDR2 is FQGNSA.

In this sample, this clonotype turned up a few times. CDR3 protein: CATSDTNQGVSTDTQYF. As DNA, the CDR3 is TGTGCCACCAGTGACACAAACCAGGGGGTTAGCACAGATACGCAGTATTTT. J is TRBJ2-3 and V is TRBV24-1; 7 nucleotides line up with TRBD1. CDR1 and CDR2 from the germline V gene are KGHDR and SFDVKD. With 4 bases clipped from V and 0 bases from J, the junction kept 9 bases outside the gene matches. The CDR3 covers 17 residues.

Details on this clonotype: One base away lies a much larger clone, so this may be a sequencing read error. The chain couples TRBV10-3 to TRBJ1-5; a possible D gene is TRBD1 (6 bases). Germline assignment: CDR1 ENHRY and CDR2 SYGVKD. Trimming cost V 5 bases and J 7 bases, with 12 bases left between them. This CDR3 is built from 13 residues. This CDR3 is CAISTGSNQPQHF. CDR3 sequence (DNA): TGTGCCATCAGTACAGGGTCGAACCAGCCCCAGCATTTT.

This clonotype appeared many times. CDR3 in amino acids: CASSWDRGMVQPQHF. The CDR3 DNA sequence: TGTGCCAGCAGCTGGGACAGGGGAATGGTCCAGCCCCAGCATTTT. The rearrangement joins TRBV6-2 or TRBV6-3 to TRBJ1-5; TRBD1 aligns across 10 bases. V shed 6 bases and J 7 bases; nucleotides not matched to a gene: 9. CDR3 size: 15 residues. The V gene's germline CDR1 is MNHEY and CDR2 SVGEGT.

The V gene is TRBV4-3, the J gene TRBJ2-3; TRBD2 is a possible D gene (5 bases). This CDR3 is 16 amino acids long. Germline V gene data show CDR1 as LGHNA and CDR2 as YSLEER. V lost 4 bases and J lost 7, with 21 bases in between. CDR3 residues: CASSRLALGEKNTQYF. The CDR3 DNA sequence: TGCGCCAGCAGCCGCTTAGCACTGGGAGAAAAGAATACGCAGTATTTT.

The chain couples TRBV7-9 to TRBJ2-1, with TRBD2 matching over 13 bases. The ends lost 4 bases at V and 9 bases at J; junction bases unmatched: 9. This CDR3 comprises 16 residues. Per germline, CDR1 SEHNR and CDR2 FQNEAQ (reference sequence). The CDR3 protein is CASSSAGTSGIFEQFF. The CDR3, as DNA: TGTGCCAGCAGCTCTGCCGGGACTAGCGGGATCTTTGAGCAGTTCTTC.

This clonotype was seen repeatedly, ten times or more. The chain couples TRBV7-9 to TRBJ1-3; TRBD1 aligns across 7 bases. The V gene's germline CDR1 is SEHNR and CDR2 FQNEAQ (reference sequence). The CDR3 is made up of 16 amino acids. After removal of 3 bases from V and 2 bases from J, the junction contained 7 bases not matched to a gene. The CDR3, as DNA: TGTGCCAGCAGCTTTCATAAACAGGGGCCTGGAAACACCATATATTTT. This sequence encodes CASSFHKQGPGNTIYF.

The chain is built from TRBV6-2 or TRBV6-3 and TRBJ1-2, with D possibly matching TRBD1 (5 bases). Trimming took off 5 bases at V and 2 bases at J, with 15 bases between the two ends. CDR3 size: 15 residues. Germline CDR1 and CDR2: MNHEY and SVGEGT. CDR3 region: CASSPNFDRNYGYTF. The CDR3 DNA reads TGTGCCAGCAGTCCCAATTTCGACAGAAACTATGGCTACACCTTC.

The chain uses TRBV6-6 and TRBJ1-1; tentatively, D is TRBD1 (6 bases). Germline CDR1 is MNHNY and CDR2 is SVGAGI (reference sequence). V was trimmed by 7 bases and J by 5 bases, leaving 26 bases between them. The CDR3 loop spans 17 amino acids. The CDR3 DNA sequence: TGTGCCAGCACCCACAGCTGGGACACCTATTATCAGACTGAAGCTTTCTTT. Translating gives CASTHSWDTYYQTEAFF.

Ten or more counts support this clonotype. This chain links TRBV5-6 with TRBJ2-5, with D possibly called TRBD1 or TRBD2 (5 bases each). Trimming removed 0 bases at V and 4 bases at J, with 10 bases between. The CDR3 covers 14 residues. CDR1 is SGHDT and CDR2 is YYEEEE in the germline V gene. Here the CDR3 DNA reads TGTGCCAGCAGCTTGGCTCGGGACCCAGAGACCCAGTACTTC. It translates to CASSLARDPETQYF.

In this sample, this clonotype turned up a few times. CDR3 bases: TGTGCCAGCGTCCAGCAAGGGGACTATGGCTACACCTTC. It codes for CASVQQGDYGYTF. This rearrangement joins TRBV27 to TRBJ1-2, with a tentative D call TRBD1 (5 bases). CDR1 and CDR2 (germline): MNHEY, SMNVEV (reference sequence). Trimming took off 8 bases at V and 3 bases at J, with 13 bases between the two ends. The CDR3 contains 13 residues.

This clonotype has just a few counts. Here the CDR3 reads CSLGGVPNSNQPQHF. CDR3 DNA: TGCAGCTTAGGGGGGGTACCAAATAGCAATCAGCCCCAGCATTTT. The chain is built from TRBV20-1 and TRBJ1-5; possible D gene TRBD1, 6 bases. This CDR3 contains 15 residues. Germline V lookup: CDR1 DFQATT, CDR2 SNEGSKA (reference sequence).

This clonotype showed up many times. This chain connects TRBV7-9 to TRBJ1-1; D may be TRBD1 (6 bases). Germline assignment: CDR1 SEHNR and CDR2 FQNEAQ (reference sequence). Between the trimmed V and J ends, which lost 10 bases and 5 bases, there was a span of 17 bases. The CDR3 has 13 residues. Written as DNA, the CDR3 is TGTGCCACGGCCTGGGGGGCGAGTACTGAAGCTTTCTTT. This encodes CATAWGASTEAFF. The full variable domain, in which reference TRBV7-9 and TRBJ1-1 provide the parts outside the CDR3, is DTGVSQNPRHKITKRGQNVTFRCDPISEHNRLYWYRQTLGQGPEFLTYFQNEAQLEKSRLLSDRFSAERPKGSFSTLEIQRTEQGDSAMYLCATAWGASTEAFFGQGTRLTVV.

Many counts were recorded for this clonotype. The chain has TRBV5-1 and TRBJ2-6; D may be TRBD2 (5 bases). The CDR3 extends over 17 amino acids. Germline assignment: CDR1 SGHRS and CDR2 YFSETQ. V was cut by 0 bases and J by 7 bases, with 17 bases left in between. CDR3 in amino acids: CASSLGLVGLIANVLTF. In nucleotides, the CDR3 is TGCGCCAGCAGCTTGGGTCTGGTTGGACTGATTGCCAACGTCCTGACTTTC. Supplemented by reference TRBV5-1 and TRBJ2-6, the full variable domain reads KAGVTQTPRYLIKTRGQQVTLSCSPISGHRSVSWYQQTPGQGLQFLFEYFSETQRNKGNFPGRFSGRQFSNSRSEMNVSTLELGDSALYLCASSLGLVGLIANVLTFGAGSRLTVL.

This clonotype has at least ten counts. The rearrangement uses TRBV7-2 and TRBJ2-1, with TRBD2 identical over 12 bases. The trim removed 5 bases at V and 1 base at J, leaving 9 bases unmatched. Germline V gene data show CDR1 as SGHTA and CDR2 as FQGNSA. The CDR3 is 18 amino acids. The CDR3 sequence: CASSAWGLAGASYNEQFF. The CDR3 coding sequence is TGTGCCAGCAGCGCCTGGGGACTAGCGGGTGCATCCTACAATGAGCAGTTCTTC.

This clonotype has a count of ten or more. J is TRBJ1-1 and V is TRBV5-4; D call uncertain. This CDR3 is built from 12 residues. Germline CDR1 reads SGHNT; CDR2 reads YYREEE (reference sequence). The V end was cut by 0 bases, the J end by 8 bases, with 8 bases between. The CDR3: CASSLGGKEAFF. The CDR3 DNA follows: TGTGCCAGCAGCTTGGGTGGTAAGGAAGCTTTCTTT.

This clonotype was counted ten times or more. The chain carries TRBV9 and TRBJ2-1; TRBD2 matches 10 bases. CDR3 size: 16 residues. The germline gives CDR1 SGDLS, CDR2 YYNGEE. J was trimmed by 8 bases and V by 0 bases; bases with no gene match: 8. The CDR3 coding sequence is TGTGCCAGCAGCGTAGGGGCACTAGCGGGAACTGATGAGCAGTTCTTC. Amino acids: CASSVGALAGTDEQFF.

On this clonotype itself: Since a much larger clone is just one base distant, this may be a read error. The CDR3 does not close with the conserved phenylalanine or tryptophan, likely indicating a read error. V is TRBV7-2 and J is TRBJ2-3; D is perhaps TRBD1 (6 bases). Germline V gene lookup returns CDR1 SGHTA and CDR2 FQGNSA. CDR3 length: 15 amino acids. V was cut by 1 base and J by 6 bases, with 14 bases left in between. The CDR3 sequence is CASSLGAGDGDTQYS. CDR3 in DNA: TGTGCCAGCAGCTTAGGGGCAGGGGATGGGGATACGCAGTATTCT.

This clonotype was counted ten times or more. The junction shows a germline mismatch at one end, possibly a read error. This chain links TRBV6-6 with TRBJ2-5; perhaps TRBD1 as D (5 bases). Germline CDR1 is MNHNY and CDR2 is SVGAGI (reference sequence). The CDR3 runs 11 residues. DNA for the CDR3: TGTGCCAGCAGTTACAATCAGGGTTATTTGTTC. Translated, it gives CASSYNQGYLF.

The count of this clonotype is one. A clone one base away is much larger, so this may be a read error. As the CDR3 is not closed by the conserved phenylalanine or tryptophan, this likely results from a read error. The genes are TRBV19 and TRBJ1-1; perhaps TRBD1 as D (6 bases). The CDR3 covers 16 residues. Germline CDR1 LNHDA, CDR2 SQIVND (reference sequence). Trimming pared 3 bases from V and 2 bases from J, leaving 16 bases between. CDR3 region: CASSILSGTLNTEAFV. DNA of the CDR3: TGTGCCAGTAGTATTCTTTCCGGGACACTAAACACTGAAGCTTTCGTT.

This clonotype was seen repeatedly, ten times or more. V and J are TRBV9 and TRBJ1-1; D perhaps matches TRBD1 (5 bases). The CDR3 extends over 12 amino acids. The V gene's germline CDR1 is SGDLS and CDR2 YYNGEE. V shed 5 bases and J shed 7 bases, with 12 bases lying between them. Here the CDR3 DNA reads TGTGCCAGCAGTTCCGGGACCGGTGAAGCTTTCTTT. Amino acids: CASSSGTGEAFF. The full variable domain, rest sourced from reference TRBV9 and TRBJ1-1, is DSGVTQTPKHLITATGQRVTLRCSPRSGDLSVYWYQQSLDQGLQFLIQYYNGEERAKGNILERFSAQQFPDLHSELNLSSLELGDSALYFCASSSGTGEAFFGQGTRLTVV.

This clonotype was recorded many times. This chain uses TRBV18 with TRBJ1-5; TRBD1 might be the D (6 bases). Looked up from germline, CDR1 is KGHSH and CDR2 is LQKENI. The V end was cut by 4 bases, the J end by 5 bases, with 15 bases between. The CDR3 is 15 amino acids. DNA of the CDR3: TGTGCCAGCTCACAACTTGGACAGATGGATCAGCCCCAGCATTTT. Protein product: CASSQLGQMDQPQHF.